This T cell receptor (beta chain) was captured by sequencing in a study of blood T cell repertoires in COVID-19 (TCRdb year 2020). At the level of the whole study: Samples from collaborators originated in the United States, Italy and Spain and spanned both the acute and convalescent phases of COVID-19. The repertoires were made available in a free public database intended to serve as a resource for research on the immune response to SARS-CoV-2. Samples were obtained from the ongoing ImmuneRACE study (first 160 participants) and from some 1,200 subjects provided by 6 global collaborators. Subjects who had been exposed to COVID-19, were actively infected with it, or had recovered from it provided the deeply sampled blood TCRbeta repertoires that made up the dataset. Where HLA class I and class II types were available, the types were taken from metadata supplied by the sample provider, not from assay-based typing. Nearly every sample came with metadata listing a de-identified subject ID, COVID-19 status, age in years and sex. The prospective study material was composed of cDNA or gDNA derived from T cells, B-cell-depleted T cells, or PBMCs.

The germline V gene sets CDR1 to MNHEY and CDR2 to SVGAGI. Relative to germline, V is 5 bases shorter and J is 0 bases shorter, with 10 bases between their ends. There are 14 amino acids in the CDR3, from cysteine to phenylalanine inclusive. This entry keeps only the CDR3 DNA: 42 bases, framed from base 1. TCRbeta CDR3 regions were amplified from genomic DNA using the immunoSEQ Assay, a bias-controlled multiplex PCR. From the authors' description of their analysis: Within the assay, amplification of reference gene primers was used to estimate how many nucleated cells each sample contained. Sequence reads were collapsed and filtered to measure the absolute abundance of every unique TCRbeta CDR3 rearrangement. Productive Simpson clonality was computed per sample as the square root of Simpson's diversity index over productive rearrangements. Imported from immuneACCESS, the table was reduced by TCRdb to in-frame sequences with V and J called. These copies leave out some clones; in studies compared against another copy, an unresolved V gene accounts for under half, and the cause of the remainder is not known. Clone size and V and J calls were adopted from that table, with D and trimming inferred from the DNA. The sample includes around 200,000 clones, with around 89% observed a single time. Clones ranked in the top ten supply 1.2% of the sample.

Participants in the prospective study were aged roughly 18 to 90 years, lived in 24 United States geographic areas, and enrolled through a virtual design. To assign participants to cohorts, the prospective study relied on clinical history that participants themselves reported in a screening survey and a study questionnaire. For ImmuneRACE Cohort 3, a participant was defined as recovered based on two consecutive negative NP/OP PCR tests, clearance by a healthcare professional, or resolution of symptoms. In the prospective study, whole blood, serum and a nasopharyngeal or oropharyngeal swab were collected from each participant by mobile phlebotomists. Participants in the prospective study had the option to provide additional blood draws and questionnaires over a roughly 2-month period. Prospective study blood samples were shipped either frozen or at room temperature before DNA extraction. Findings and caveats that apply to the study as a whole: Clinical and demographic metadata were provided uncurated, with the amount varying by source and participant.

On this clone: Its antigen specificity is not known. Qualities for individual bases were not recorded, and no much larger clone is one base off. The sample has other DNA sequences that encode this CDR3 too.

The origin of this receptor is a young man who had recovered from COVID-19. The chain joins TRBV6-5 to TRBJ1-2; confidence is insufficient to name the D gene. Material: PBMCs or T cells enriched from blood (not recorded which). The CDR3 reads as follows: CASSRTQANYGYTF. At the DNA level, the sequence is TGTGCCAGCAGTCGGACTCAAGCTAACTATGGCTACACCTTC.